This is a list of T cell receptor beta chains from one sample in a study of beta chain features in type 1 diabetes. Data came from immunoSEQ multiplex PCR; TCRdb stores just in-frame clones and leaves some out. The sample consists of hundreds of thousands of clones, over 25% of them appearing once. The sample consisted of naive CD4+ T cells from blood. Receptor source: a man between 18 and 35 years old in good health. CDR3s include the opening cysteine and the closing phenylalanine or tryptophan. The order of the fields is V gene, CDR3 protein.

v_gene: TRBV2; CDR3aa: CASSVLLTSGANVLTF
v_gene: TRBV29-1; CDR3aa: CSVDAGQGAREQYF
v_gene: TRBV7-9; CDR3aa: CASSSDGPLGKLFF
v_gene: TRBV30; CDR3aa: CAWGLSTQYF
v_gene: TRBV2; CDR3aa: CASNQLLRSYEQYF
v_gene: TRBV4-2; CDR3aa: CASSQVSLAEDYEQYF
v_gene: TRBV6-5; CDR3aa: CASSYGSTEQYF
v_gene: TRBV28; CDR3aa: CASRPSATYEQYF
v_gene: TRBV29-1; CDR3aa: CSVAGTGTLYGYTF
v_gene: TRBV7-9; CDR3aa: CASSEQQGTEAFF
v_gene: TRBV7-9; CDR3aa: CASSSGQAVSSYEQYF
v_gene: TRBV11-2; CDR3aa: CASSTHGQSNTGELFF
v_gene: TRBV5-1; CDR3aa: CASRVTASGSADTQYF
v_gene: TRBV9; CDR3aa: CASSVGDKRSTGELFF
v_gene: TRBV6-5; CDR3aa: CASSRIASGGEQYF
v_gene: TRBV15; CDR3aa: CATSRDRGRQWVYEQYF
v_gene: TRBV30; CDR3aa: CAWRDRGFGNQPQHF
v_gene: TRBV9; CDR3aa: CASSVRTSGSAETQYF
v_gene: TRBV29-1; CDR3aa: CSVRKGISGNTIYF
v_gene: TRBV7-8; CDR3aa: CASSPRGQGSYNEQFF
v_gene: TRBV6-5; CDR3aa: CASRPTGSSYNEQFF
v_gene: TRBV4-1; CDR3aa: CASRATSGSSYNEQFF
v_gene: TRBV30; CDR3aa: CAWRADRGSEKLFF
v_gene: TRBV2; CDR3aa: CASSTGDYGYTF
v_gene: TRBV7-2; CDR3aa: CASSLGGYSNQPQHF
v_gene: TRBV7-6; CDR3aa: CASSPAGAGGYGYTF
v_gene: TRBV10-3; CDR3aa: CAISDDNQSGNTIYF